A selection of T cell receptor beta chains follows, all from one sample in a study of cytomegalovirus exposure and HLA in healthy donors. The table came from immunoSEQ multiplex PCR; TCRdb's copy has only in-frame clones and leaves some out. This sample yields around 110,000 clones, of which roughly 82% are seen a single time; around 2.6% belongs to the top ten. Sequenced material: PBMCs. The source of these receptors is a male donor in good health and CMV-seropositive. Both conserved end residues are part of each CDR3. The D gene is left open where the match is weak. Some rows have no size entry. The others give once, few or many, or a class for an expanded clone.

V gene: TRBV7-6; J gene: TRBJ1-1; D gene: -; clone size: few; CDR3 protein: CASSFPPDSPMNTEAFF; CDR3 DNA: TGTGCCAGCAGCTTCCCCCCTGATAGCCCCATGAACACTGAAGCTTTCTTT
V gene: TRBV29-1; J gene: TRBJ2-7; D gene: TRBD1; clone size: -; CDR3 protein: CSVGQGTYEQYF; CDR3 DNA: TGCAGCGTAGGACAGGGGACTTACGAGCAGTACTTC
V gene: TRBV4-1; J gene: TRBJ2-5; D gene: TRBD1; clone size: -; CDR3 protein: CASSPGTEETQYF; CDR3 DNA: TGCGCCAGCAGCCCGGGGACAGAAGAGACCCAGTACTTC
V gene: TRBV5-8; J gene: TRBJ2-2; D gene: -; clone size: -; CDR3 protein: CASSLGQGTGELFF; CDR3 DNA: TGTGCCAGCAGCTTGGGCCAGGGAACCGGGGAGCTGTTTTTT
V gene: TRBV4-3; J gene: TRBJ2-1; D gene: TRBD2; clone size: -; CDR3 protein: CASSQDPSTSGSSYNEQFF; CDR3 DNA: TGCGCCAGCAGCCAAGATCCGTCCACTAGCGGTAGCTCCTACAATGAGCAGTTCTTC
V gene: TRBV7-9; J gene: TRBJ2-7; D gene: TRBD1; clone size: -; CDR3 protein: CASSPGQFYEQYF; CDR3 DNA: TGTGCCAGCAGCCCGGGACAGTTCTACGAGCAGTACTTC
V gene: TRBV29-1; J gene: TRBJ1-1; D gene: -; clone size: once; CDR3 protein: CSVGQGKGTEAFF; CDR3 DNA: TGCAGCGTTGGGCAGGGTAAGGGCACTGAAGCTTTCTTT
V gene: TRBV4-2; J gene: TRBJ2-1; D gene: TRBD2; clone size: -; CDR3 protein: CASSQGTSGRSYNEQFF; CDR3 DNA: TGTGCCAGCAGCCAAGGAACTAGCGGGAGATCCTACAATGAGCAGTTCTTC
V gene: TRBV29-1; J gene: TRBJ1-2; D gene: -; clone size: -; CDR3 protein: CSVADRFVGGYTF; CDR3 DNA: TGCAGCGTTGCCGACAGGTTTGTGGGCGGCTACACCTTC
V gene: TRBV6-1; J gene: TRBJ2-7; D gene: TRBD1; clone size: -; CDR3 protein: CASSPRQGGIYEQYF; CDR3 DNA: TGTGCCAGCAGTCCGCGACAGGGGGGAATCTACGAGCAGTACTTC
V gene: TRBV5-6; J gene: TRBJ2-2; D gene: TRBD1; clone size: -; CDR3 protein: CASSFLDRVNTGELFF; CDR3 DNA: TGTGCCAGCAGCTTTCTCGACAGGGTGAACACCGGGGAGCTGTTTTTT
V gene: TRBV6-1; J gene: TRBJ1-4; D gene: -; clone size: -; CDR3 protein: CASSIPRGGSEKLFF; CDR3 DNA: TGTGCCAGCAGTATCCCGCGGGGGGGCTCCGAAAAACTGTTTTTT
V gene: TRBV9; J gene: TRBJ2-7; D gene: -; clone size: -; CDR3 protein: CASSVIKGRDLDYEQYF; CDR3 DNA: TGTGCCAGCTCTGTTATTAAAGGGCGGGATTTGGACTACGAGCAGTACTTC
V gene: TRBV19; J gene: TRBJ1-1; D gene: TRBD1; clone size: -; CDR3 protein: CASSIGGTVNTEAFF; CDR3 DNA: TGTGCCAGTAGTATTGGCGGGACAGTGAACACTGAAGCTTTCTTT
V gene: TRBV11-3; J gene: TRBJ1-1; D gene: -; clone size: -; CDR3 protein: CASSLGGGGGGTEAFF; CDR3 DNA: TGTGCCAGCAGCTTAGGAGGCGGGGGCGGGGGAACTGAAGCTTTCTTT
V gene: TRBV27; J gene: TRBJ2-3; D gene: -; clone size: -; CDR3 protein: CASRPGHITDTQYF; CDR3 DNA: TGTGCCAGCAGACCGGGACACATCACAGATACGCAGTATTTT
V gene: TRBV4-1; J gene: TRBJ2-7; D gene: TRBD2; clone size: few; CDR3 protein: CASSRTSGSYEQYF; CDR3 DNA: TGCGCCAGCAGCCGGACTAGCGGCTCCTACGAGCAGTACTTC
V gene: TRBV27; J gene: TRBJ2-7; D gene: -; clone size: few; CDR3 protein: CASSQKDWTYEQYF; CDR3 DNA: TGTGCCAGCAGTCAAAAAGACTGGACCTACGAGCAGTACTTC
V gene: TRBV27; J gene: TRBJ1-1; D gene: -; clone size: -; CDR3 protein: CASSDFSVNTEAFF; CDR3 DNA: TGTGCCAGCAGCGACTTCTCGGTGAACACTGAAGCTTTCTTT
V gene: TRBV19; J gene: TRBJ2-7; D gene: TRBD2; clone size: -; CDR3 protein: CASTPGTSTGEQYF; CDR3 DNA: TGTGCCAGTACCCCCGGGACTAGCACTGGAGAGCAGTACTTC
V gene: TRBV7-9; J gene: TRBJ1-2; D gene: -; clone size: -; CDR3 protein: CASSFGTHGYTF; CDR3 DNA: TGTGCCAGCAGCTTTGGGACACATGGCTACACCTTC
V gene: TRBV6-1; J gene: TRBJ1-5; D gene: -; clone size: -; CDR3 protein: CASSLNRDQPQHF; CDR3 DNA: TGTGCCAGCAGTCTAAACAGAGATCAGCCCCAGCATTTT
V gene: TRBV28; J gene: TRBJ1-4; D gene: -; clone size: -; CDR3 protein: CASSLNSGKLFF; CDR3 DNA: TGTGCCAGCAGTCTCAATAGCGGAAAACTGTTTTTT